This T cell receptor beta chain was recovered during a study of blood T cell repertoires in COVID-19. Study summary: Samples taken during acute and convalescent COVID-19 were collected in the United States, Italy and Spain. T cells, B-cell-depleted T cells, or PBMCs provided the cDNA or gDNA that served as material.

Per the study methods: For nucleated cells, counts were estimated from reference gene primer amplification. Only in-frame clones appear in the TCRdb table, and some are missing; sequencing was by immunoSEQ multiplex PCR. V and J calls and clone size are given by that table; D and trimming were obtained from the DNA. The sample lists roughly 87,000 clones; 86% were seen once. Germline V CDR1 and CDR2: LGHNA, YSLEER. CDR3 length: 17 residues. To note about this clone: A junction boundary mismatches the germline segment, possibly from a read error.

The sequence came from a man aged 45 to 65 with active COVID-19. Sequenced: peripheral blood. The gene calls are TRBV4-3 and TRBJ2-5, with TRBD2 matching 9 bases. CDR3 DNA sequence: TGCGCCAGCAGCAAAGATTTGGGCGGGGGGGCTCGGGAGACCCAGTACTTC. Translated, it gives CASSKDLGGGARETQYF.